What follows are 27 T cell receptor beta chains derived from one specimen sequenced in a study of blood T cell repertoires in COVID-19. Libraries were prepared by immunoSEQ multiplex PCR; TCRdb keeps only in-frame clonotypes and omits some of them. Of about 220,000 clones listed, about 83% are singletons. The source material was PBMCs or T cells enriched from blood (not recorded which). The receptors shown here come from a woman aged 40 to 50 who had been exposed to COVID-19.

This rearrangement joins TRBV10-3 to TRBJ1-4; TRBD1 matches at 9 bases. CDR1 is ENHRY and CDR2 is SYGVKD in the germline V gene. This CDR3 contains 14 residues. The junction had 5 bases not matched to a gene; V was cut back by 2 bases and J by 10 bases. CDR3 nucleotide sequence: TGTGCCATCAGTGAGAGGACAGGGGACGGAAAACTGTTTTTT. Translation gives CAISERTGDGKLFF.

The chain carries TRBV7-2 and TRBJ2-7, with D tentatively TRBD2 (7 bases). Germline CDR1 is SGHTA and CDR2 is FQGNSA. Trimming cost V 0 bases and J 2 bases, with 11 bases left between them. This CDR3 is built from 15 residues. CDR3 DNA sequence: TGTGCCAGCAGCTTAGCGGCGGGGGCCACCTACGAGCAGTACTTC. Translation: CASSLAAGATYEQYF.

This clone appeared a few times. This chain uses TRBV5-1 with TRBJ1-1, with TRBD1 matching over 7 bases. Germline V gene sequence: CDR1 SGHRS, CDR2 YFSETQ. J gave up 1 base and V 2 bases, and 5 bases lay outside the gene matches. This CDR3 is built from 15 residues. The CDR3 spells CASSLGGAGNTEAFF. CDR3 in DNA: TGCGCCAGCAGCTTAGGGGGCGCGGGGAACACTGAAGCTTTCTTT.

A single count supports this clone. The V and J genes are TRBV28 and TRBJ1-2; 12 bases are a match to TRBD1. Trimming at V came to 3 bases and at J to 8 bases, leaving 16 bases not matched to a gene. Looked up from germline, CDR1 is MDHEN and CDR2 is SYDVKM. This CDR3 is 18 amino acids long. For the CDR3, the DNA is TGTGCCAGCAGTTTTGAGGAGGGACAGGGGGCTACCAGGAGGGGCTACACCTTC. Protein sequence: CASSFEEGQGATRRGYTF.

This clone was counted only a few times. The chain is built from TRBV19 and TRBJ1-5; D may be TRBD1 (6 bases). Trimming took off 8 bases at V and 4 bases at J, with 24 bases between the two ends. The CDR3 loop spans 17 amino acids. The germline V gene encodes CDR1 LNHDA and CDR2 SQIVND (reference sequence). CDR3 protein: CASGVDRSFLRNQPQHF. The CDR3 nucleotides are TGTGCCAGTGGGGTCGACAGGTCCTTTCTTCGAAATCAGCCCCAGCATTTT.

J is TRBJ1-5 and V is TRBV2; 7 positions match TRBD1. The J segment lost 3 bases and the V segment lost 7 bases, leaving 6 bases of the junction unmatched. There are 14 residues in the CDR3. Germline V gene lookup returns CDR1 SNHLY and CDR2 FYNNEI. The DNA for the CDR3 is TGTGCCAGCAAGGGGGCTATAAACAATCAGCCCCAGCATTTT. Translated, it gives CASKGAINNQPQHF.

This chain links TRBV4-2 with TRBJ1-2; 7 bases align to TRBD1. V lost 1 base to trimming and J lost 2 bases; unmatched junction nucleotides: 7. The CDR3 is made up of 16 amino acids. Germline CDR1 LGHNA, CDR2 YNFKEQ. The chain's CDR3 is CASSQAGTDGNYGYTF. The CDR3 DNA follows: TGTGCCAGCAGCCAAGCAGGGACAGACGGGAACTATGGCTACACCTTC.

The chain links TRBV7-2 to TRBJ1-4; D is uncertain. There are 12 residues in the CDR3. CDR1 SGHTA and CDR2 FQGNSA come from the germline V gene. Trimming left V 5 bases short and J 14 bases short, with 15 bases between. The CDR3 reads CASSPGPLWLFF. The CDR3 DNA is TGTGCCAGCAGCCCCGGTCCTTTGTGGCTGTTTTTT.

The CDR3 sequence: CASSPSGGNSPLHF. CDR3 coding DNA: TGTGCCAGCTCACCAAGCGGAGGGAATTCACCCCTCCACTTT. The rearrangement links TRBV18 to TRBJ1-6; D is unresolved. V lost 2 bases and J 7 bases, leaving 9 bases between the germline ends. Germline V CDR1 and CDR2: KGHSH, LQKENI. This CDR3 is 14 amino acids long.

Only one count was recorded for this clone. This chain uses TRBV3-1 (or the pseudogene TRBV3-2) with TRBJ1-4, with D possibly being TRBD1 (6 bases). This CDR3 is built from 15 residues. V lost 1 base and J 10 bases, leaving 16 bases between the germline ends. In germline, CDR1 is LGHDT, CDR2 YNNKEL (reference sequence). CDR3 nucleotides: TGTGCCAGCAGCCAAGGACAGGCCCCTCGGGGAAAACTGTTTTTT. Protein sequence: CASSQGQAPRGKLFF.

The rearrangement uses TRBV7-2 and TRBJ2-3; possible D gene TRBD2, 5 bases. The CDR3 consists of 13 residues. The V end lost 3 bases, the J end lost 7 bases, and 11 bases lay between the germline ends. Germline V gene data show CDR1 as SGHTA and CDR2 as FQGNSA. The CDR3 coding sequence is TGTGCCAGCAGCTTCCGGGGTATTCATACGCAGTATTTT. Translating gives CASSFRGIHTQYF.

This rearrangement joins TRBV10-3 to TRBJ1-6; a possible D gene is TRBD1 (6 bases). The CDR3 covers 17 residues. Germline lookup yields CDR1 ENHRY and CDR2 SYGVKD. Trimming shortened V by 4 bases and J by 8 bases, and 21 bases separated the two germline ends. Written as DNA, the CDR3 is TGTGCCATCAGTGGGGGAAGCGAGGGACACAATTATTCACCCCTCCACTTT. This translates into CAISGGSEGHNYSPLHF.

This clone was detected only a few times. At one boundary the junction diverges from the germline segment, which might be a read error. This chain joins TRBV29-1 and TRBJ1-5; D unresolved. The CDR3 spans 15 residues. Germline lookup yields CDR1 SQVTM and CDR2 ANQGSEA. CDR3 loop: CSVQEDNSRIQPQHF. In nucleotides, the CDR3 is TGCAGCGTTCAAGAAGACAACAGTAGGATCCAGCCCCAGCATTTT.

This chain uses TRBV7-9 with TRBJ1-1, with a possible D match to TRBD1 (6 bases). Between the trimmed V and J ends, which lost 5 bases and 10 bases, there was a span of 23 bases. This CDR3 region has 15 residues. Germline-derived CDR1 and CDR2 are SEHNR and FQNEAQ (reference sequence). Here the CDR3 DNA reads TGTGCCAGCAGCCCTCAAGGACAGATCCGGCTCGGAGCTTTCTTT. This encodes CASSPQGQIRLGAFF.

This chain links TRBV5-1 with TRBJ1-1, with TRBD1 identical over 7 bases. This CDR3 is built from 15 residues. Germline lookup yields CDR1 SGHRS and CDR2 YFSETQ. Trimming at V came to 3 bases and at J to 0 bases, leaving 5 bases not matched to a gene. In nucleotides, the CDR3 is TGCGCCAGCAGCTGGAGTGGACAGGTGAACACTGAAGCTTTCTTT. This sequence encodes CASSWSGQVNTEAFF. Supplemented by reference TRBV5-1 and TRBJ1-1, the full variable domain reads KAGVTQTPRYLIKTRGQQVTLSCSPISGHRSVSWYQQTPGQGLQFLFEYFSETQRNKGNFPGRFSGRQFSNSRSEMNVSTLELGDSALYLCASSWSGQVNTEAFFGQGTRLTVV.

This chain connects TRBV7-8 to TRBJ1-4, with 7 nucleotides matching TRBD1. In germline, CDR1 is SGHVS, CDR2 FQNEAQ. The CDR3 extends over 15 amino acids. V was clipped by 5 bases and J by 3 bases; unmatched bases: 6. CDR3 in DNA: TGTGCCAGCAGCGACCGGGGACAGCCTAATGAAAAACTGTTTTTT. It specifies CASSDRGQPNEKLFF.

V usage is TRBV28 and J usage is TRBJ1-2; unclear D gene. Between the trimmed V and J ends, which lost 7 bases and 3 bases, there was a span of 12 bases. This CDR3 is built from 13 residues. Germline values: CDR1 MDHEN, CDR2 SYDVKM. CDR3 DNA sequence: TGTGCCAGCACAACCCCACTGGACTATGGCTACACCTTC. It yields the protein CASTTPLDYGYTF.

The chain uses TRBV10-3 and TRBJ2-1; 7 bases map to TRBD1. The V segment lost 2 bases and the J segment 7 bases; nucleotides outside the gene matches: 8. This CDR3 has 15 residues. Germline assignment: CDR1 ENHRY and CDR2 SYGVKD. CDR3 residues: CAISERGQEANEQFF. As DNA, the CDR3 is TGTGCCATCAGTGAGCGAGGACAGGAGGCGAATGAGCAGTTCTTC.

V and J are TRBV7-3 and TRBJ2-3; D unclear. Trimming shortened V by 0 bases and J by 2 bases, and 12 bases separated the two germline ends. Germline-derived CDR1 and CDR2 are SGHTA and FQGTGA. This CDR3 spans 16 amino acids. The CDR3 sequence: CASSLTVYGSTDTQYF. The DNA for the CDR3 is TGTGCCAGCAGCTTAACTGTGTACGGTTCCACAGATACGCAGTATTTT.

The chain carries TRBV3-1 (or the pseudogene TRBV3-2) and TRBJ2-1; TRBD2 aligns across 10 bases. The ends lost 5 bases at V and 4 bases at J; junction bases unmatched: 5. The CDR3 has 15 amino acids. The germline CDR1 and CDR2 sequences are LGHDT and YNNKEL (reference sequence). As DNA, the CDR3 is TGTGCCAGCAGCGAAACTAGCGGGGAGTACAATGAGCAGTTCTTC. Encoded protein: CASSETSGEYNEQFF.

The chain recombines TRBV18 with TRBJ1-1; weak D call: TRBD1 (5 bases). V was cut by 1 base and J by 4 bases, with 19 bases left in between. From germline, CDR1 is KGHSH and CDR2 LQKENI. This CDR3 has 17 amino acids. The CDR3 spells CASSPQIDTRAVTEAFF. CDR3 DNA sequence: TGTGCCAGCTCACCACAAATAGACACCAGGGCTGTCACTGAAGCTTTCTTT.

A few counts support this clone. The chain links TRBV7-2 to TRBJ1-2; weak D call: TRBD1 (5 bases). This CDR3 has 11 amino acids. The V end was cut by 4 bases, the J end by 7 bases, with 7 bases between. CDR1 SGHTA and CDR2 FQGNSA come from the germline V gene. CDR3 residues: CASSYTGGYTF. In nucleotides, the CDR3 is TGTGCCAGCAGCTATACAGGTGGCTACACCTTC.

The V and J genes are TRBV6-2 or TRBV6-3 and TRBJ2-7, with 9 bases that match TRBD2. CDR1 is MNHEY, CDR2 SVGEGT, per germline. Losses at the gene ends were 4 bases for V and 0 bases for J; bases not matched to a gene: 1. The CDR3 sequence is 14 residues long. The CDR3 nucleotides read TGTGCCAGCAGTTTAGCGGGGGTCTCCTACGAGCAGTACTTC. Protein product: CASSLAGVSYEQYF.

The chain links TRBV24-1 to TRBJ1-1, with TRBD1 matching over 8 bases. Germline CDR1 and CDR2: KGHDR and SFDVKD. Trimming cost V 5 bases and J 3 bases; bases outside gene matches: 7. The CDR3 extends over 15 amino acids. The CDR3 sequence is CATSAFRGLDTEAFF. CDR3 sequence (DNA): TGTGCCACCAGTGCATTCAGGGGGCTTGACACTGAAGCTTTCTTT.

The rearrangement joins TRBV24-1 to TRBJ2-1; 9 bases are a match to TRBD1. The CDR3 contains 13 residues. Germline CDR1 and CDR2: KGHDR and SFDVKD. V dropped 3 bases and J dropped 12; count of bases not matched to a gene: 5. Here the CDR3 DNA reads TGTGCCACCAGTGATCCGGGACAGGGAGCGCAGTTCTTC. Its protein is CATSDPGQGAQFF.

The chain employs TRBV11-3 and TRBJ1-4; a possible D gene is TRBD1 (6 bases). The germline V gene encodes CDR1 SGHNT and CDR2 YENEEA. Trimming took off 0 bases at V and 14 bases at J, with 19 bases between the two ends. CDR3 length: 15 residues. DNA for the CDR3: TGTGCCAGCAGCTTAGAATGGGCAGGGGACCGTAAGCTGTTTTTT. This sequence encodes CASSLEWAGDRKLFF.

The CDR3 is CASSFSTDTNYGYTF. CDR3 DNA: TGTGCCAGCAGCTTCTCGACAGATACTAACTATGGCTACACCTTC. The chain has TRBV7-2 and TRBJ1-2; TRBD1 might be the D (5 bases). The V end lost 3 bases, the J end lost 0 bases, and 11 bases lay between the germline ends. This CDR3 region has 15 residues. Germline V gene lookup returns CDR1 SGHTA and CDR2 FQGNSA.